In this sample, the clone carrying this T cell receptor (beta chain) turned up many times. TCRdb re-derived calls from the 5' RACE reads in MiXCR, one entry per CDR3 protein. The table includes 50,000 or so distinct CDR3 sequences, about 7.8% detected once. The sample comes from a study of CD8 T cells in ankylosing spondylitis. This CDR3 is built from 15 residues. V lost 5 bases and J lost 3; bases outside the gene matches: 11. Germline-derived CDR1 and CDR2 are SQVTM and ANQGSEA. Sequences were obtained from blood, either unsorted or a sorted T cell fraction (not recorded which). The chain couples TRBV29-1 to TRBJ2-3; 7 bases align to TRBD2. This sequence originates from a female donor with ankylosing spondylitis or in good health (not recorded which). CDR3 nucleotides: TGCAGCGTTACCAAACTAGCGAGGCTTACAGATACGCAGTATTTT. Translation gives CSVTKLARLTDTQYF.